The following is a T cell receptor (beta chain) sequence with its context. Its antigen is undetermined. These data belong to a study of PD-1 blockade in classical Hodgkin lymphoma. Study-level information: Intravenous nivolumab at 3 mg/kg was given to patients every 2 weeks.

Data came from immunoSEQ multiplex PCR; TCRdb stores just in-frame clones and leaves some out. This sample has about 97,000 clones, with about 89% found just once. V was cut by 6 bases and J by 5 bases, with 17 bases left in between. Germline CDR1 ENHRY, CDR2 SYGVKD. The CDR3 spans 14 residues. All patients relapsed after autologous stem cell transplantation, and brentuximab vedotin exposure varied. Study observations and caveats: Complete responders entered with baseline diversity on par with newly diagnosed patients, the results showed.

The receptor was derived from a human donor with classical Hodgkin lymphoma. Sequenced here: peripheral blood mononuclear cells (PBMCs), sampled before the second cycle of nivolumab. The chain employs TRBV10-3 and TRBJ2-7; the D gene could be TRBD1 or TRBD2 (5 bases each). CDR3 region: CAIRAIKGDHEQYF. CDR3 nucleotides: TGTGCCATCAGAGCCATTAAAGGGGACCACGAGCAGTACTTC.